This T cell receptor (beta chain) derives from a study of cytomegalovirus exposure and HLA in healthy donors. Study results and limitations: It was about 180 TCR beta chains that were listed as cytomegalovirus-associated. Specificity for CMV antigens was confirmed in vitro for a few of the CMV-associated chains.

The donors formed part of the 120-subject validation cohort, distinct from the roughly 620-subject first cohort. Trimming shortened V by 1 base and J by 1 base, and 19 bases separated the two germline ends. The CDR3 has 18 residues. The germline V gene has CDR1 KGHSH and CDR2 LQKENI. Repertoires were generated with immunoSEQ multiplex PCR, while TCRdb's copy carries only in-frame clones and drops some. The table lists some 100,000 clones, approximately 90% of them singletons. In regard to this clone: Its antigen is still unknown.

The sequence was obtained from a man younger than 35 in good health and CMV-seronegative. The sequenced sample consisted of PBMCs. This chain joins TRBV18 and TRBJ1-1, with D possibly matching TRBD1 (6 bases). The CDR3 DNA reads TGTGCCAGCTCACCACTTTACTCGGGGGGGGCTGGGAACACTGAAGCTTTCTTT. Encoded protein: CASSPLYSGGAGNTEAFF.